This record looks at one T cell receptor (beta chain) sequence and its context. The sample belongs to a study of blood T cell repertoires in COVID-19. The length of the CDR3 is 16 residues. Trimming cost V 2 bases and J 1 base, with 14 bases left between them. Germline values: CDR1 MNHEY, CDR2 SVGAGI. TCRdb's copy holds only in-frame clones and misses some; the assay was immunoSEQ multiplex PCR. The sample yields 110,000 to 150,000 clones, approximately 78% seen once. Sequencing was carried out using peripheral blood. This chain links TRBV6-5 with TRBJ1-1, with a tentative D call TRBD1 (5 bases). The source is a woman over 75 with acute or convalescent COVID-19. CDR3 residues: CASSYPEVGGNTEAFF. The CDR3 nucleotides read TGTGCCAGCAGTTACCCCGAGGTGGGGGGGAACACTGAAGCTTTCTTT.